What follows are 12 T cell receptor beta chains derived from one specimen sequenced in a study of shared clonotypes between healthy human individuals. Method: immunoSEQ multiplex PCR; TCRdb's copy keeps in-frame clones and lacks some. The sample comprises 450,000 to 500,000 clones, about 80% of which are singletons, and approximately 12% rests with the top ten. The specimen sequenced was PBMCs. The receptors shown here come from a middle-aged woman in good health. Some clones in this sample may be carry-over from other donors' samples.

The sample holds a few counts of this clone. The chain uses TRBV4-3 and TRBJ2-1; 9 positions agree with TRBD2. Germline V gene data show CDR1 as LGHNA and CDR2 as YSLEER. There are 16 residues in the CDR3. V lost 2 bases to trimming and J lost 5 bases; unmatched junction nucleotides: 7. The CDR3 here is CASSQTGTSRNNEQFF. CDR3 nucleotide sequence: TGCGCCAGCAGCCAAACCGGGACTAGCCGCAACAATGAGCAGTTCTTC.

This chain uses TRBV18 with TRBJ2-5; tentatively, D is TRBD1 (6 bases). The CDR3 covers 15 residues. Trimming removed 0 bases from V and 7 bases from J, with 15 bases in between. Germline CDR1 is KGHSH and CDR2 is LQKENI. CDR3 loop: CASSPPQQGLGTQYF. The CDR3 DNA reads as TGTGCCAGCTCACCACCCCAGCAGGGGTTGGGGACCCAGTACTTC.

This clone was observed once. The chain carries TRBV27 and TRBJ2-5; TRBD2 agrees at 9 bases. CDR3 length equals 14 residues. Unmatched junction bases numbered 6, after V lost 5 bases and J lost 5 bases. The germline V gene has CDR1 MNHEY and CDR2 SMNVEV (reference sequence). Written as DNA, the CDR3 is TGTGCCAGCAGTATCATAGCGGGAGTGGAGACCCAGTACTTC. Translating it yields CASSIIAGVETQYF.

The chain employs TRBV28 and TRBJ2-7, with D possibly being TRBD1 (6 bases). Germline V CDR1 and CDR2: MDHEN, SYDVKM. CDR3 length: 15 amino acids. Trimming cost V 7 bases and J 1 base, with 17 bases left between them. The CDR3 spells CASTRGIAVSYEQYF. In nucleotides, the CDR3 is TGTGCCAGCACGAGGGGGATAGCAGTATCCTACGAGCAGTACTTC.

The chain couples TRBV2 to TRBJ1-1; TRBD1 might be the D (6 bases). Germline CDR1 is SNHLY and CDR2 is FYNNEI. V was clipped by 7 bases and J by 4 bases, with 19 bases between them. The CDR3 length is 15 residues. This chain's CDR3 is CASTEIRGPGTEAFF. The CDR3 DNA is TGTGCCAGCACCGAAATCAGGGGCCCGGGCACTGAAGCTTTCTTT.

This clone was detected once. This sequence joins TRBV30 and TRBJ1-5; D gene unclear. Germline CDR1 is GTSNPN and CDR2 is SVGIG (reference sequence). The CDR3 loop spans 14 amino acids. V was pared by 0 bases and J by 3 bases, with 9 bases between. In nucleotides, the CDR3 is TGTGCCTGGAGTGTACGTATCCTCAATCAGCCCCAGCATTTT. This sequence encodes CAWSVRILNQPQHF. The variable domain in full, completed from reference TRBV30 and TRBJ1-5, reads SQTIHQWPATLVQPVGSPLSLECTVEGTSNPNLYWYRQAAGRGLQLLFYSVGIGQISSEVPQNLSASRPQDRQFILSSKKLLLSDSGFYLCAWSVRILNQPQHFGDGTRLSIL.

For the CDR3, the DNA is TGTGCCAGCATGCTTCGGGACAACGGGCGCAATGAGCAGTTCTTC. Amino acid sequence: CASMLRDNGRNEQFF. V gene TRBV5-4 combines with J gene TRBJ2-1; a possible D gene is TRBD1 (6 bases). This CDR3 spans 15 amino acids. Germline CDR1 and CDR2: SGHNT and YYREEE (reference sequence). V gave up 6 bases and J gave up 6 bases, with 19 bases separating them.

The rearrangement links TRBV28 to TRBJ1-2, with unresolved D. The CDR3 has 13 residues. Germline V gene lookup returns CDR1 MDHEN and CDR2 SYDVKM. V shed 4 bases and J shed 8 bases, with 14 bases lying between them. The CDR3 region is CASSSAGRRGYTF. CDR3 bases: TGTGCCAGCAGTTCTGCGGGAAGGCGCGGCTACACCTTC.

The chain couples TRBV7-2 to TRBJ1-5; tentatively, D is TRBD1 (5 bases). The CDR3 spans 15 residues. V lost 1 base to trimming and J lost 0 bases, with 7 bases between them. Per germline, CDR1 SGHTA and CDR2 FQGNSA. The CDR3 sequence: CASSLDGTSNQPQHF. As DNA, the CDR3 is TGTGCCAGCAGCTTAGATGGGACTAGCAATCAGCCCCAGCATTTT.

The chain uses TRBV4-1 and TRBJ2-3, with 8 bases matching TRBD2. CDR3 size: 14 residues. Germline V lookup: CDR1 MGHRA, CDR2 YSYEKL. V was pared by 5 bases and J by 6 bases, with 7 bases of the junction left unmatched. In nucleotides, the CDR3 is TGCGCCAGCAGCAACCACGGACTAGCTGATACGCAGTATTTT. Its protein is CASSNHGLADTQYF.

The chain couples TRBV11-3 to TRBJ2-1; 9 nucleotides match TRBD2. CDR1 and CDR2 from the germline V gene are SGHNT and YENEEA. V shed 5 bases and J 11 bases; nucleotides not matched to a gene: 7. The CDR3 has 13 amino acids. CDR3 in amino acids: CASSTPPSGKQFF. CDR3 DNA: TGTGCCAGCAGCACCCCCCCTAGCGGGAAGCAGTTCTTC.

The chain links TRBV7-3 to TRBJ2-3; D remains ambiguous. Per the germline V gene, CDR1 is SGHTA and CDR2 is FQGTGA. This CDR3 comprises 15 residues. With 1 base removed from V and 1 base from J, the gap between germline ends came to 9 bases. As DNA, the CDR3 is TGTGCCAGCAGCTTAAGCGTTAGCCGCACAGATACGCAGTATTTT. Amino acid sequence: CASSLSVSRTDTQYF.